The 25 T cell receptor beta chains reported below all come from one sample, sequenced in a study of neoadjuvant anti-PD-1 for oral cavity cancer. The protocol was immunoSEQ multiplex PCR, while the TCRdb copy is restricted to in-frame clones and leaves out a portion. The table includes 14,000 or so clones, approximately 70% detected once. Time point in this sample: after neoadjuvant nivolumab, at surgical resection. The input for sequencing was PBMCs, taken after nivolumab (anti-PD-1) treatment. The receptors come from a person aged 40 to 85 with oral cavity squamous cell carcinoma.

This clone was counted a few times. The rearrangement uses TRBV28 and TRBJ2-7, with 12 bases identical to TRBD2. Germline V gene data show CDR1 as MDHEN and CDR2 as SYDVKM. The CDR3 contains 15 residues. Trimming at V came to 6 bases and at J to 1 base, leaving 4 bases not matched to a gene. The CDR3 here is CASRLTSGRSYEQYF. In DNA form, the CDR3 reads TGTGCCAGCAGACTGACTAGCGGGAGATCCTACGAGCAGTACTTC.

The CDR3 here is CASSLFHASQGVTEAFF. CDR3 in DNA: TGTGCCAGCAGTTTATTCCACGCCTCACAGGGGGTTACTGAAGCTTTCTTT. V usage is TRBV27 and J usage is TRBJ1-1; TRBD1 agrees at 8 bases. This CDR3 is built from 17 residues. The germline V gene has CDR1 MNHEY and CDR2 SMNVEV (reference sequence). Trimming cost V 1 base and J 5 bases; bases outside gene matches: 12.

J is TRBJ2-3 and V is TRBV19; D perhaps matches TRBD2 (5 bases). This CDR3 region has 15 residues. Per germline, CDR1 LNHDA and CDR2 SQIVND (reference sequence). V was cut by 7 bases and J by 7 bases, with 21 bases left in between. CDR3 loop: CASTPLVGEGNTQYF. The DNA for the CDR3 is TGTGCCAGTACCCCCCTAGTGGGAGAGGGAAATACGCAGTATTTT.

The V call is TRBV10-3, the J call TRBJ2-5; tentative D call: TRBD1 (6 bases). The CDR3 loop spans 14 amino acids. V lost 7 bases to trimming and J lost 3 bases, with 15 bases between them. The germline CDR1 and CDR2 sequences are ENHRY and SYGVKD. The CDR3 DNA follows: TGTGCCATCAAATCCCGTCAGGGGAAAGAGACCCAGTACTTC. It is translated as CAIKSRQGKETQYF.

The rearrangement uses TRBV12-5 and TRBJ1-4; unclear D gene. V gave up 3 bases and J gave up 8 bases, with 13 bases separating them. CDR3 length equals 14 residues. Germline V lookup: CDR1 LGHNT, CDR2 FRNRAP. CDR3 nucleotide sequence: TGTGCTAGTGGTTTCGGCAGCCGACCAGAAAAACTGTTTTTT. It codes for CASGFGSRPEKLFF. The whole variable domain, filled in from reference TRBV12-5 and TRBJ1-4, reads DARVTQTPRHKVTEMGQEVTMRCQPILGHNTVFWYRQTMMQGLELLAYFRNRAPLDDSGMPKDRFSAEMPDATLATLKIQPSEPRDSAVYFCASGFGSRPEKLFFGSGTQLSVL.

The genes are TRBV5-4 and TRBJ2-5; D gene unclear. Trimming left V 4 bases short and J 6 bases short, with 28 bases between. In germline, CDR1 is SGHNT, CDR2 YYREEE (reference sequence). The CDR3 has 18 residues. CDR3 sequence (DNA): TGTGCCAGCAGCCTGGAGACCGATATGGGCGGAACAAAACAGACCCAGTACTTC. It yields the protein CASSLETDMGGTKQTQYF. The full variable domain, with the rest looked up from reference TRBV5-4 and TRBJ2-5, is ETGVTQSPTHLIKTRGQQVTLRCSSQSGHNTVSWYQQALGQGPQFIFQYYREEENGRGNFPPRFSGLQFPNYSSELNVNALELDDSALYLCASSLETDMGGTKQTQYFGPGTRLLVL.

The chain is built from TRBV27 and TRBJ2-1; 7 nucleotides match TRBD1. The CDR3 is 16 amino acids. Germline V gene sequence: CDR1 MNHEY, CDR2 SMNVEV (reference sequence). Trimming took 4 bases from V and 3 from J; bases not matched to a gene: 9. The CDR3 nucleotides read TGTGCCAGCAGTTCCTCCGGGACAGTCATCTACAATGAGCAGTTCTTC. Protein product: CASSSSGTVIYNEQFF.

The chain joins TRBV5-4 to TRBJ2-1, with TRBD1 identical over 9 bases. Germline V gene sequence: CDR1 SGHNT, CDR2 YYREEE (reference sequence). The J segment lost 8 bases and the V segment lost 4 bases, leaving 7 bases of the junction unmatched. The CDR3 is 14 residues long. The CDR3 loop reads CASSPRQGGHEQFF. CDR3 DNA: TGTGCCAGCAGCCCGAGACAGGGGGGGCATGAGCAGTTCTTC.

About this clone: Mismatch with germline at one junction end may stem from a read error. This sequence joins TRBV19 and TRBJ2-6, with no clear D. This CDR3 has 16 amino acids. Germline CDR1 reads LNHDA; CDR2 reads SQIVND (reference sequence). In nucleotides, the CDR3 is TGTGCCAGTAATATAGGGCTGCCCTCTGGGGCCAACGTCCTGACTTTC. As protein: CASNIGLPSGANVLTF.

The chain employs TRBV28 and TRBJ1-2, with no clear D. This CDR3 spans 13 amino acids. In germline, CDR1 is MDHEN, CDR2 SYDVKM. V lost 3 bases and J lost 2, with 7 bases in between. Here the CDR3 DNA reads TGTGCCAGCAGTTTCGGCAAGAACTATGGCTACACCTTC. Residues: CASSFGKNYGYTF.

V is TRBV25-1 and J is TRBJ1-6; tentative D call: TRBD1 (5 bases). V was pared by 2 bases and J by 14 bases, with 7 bases between. Germline V gene lookup returns CDR1 MGHDK and CDR2 SYGVNS. The CDR3 is 11 amino acids. The CDR3 region is CASSEGGSLHF. The CDR3 DNA follows: TGTGCCAGCAGTGAAGGGGGGTCCCTCCACTTT.

The chain combines TRBV7-8 with TRBJ2-2; 7 bases align to TRBD1. With V trimmed by 5 bases and J by 0 bases, 9 bases remained unmatched. The CDR3 is 17 amino acids. The V gene's germline CDR1 is SGHVS and CDR2 FQNEAQ. The CDR3 DNA follows: TGTGCCAGCAGCCCTTACACAGGGGCTACGAACACCGGGGAGCTGTTTTTT. This translates into CASSPYTGATNTGELFF.

The chain carries TRBV5-4 and TRBJ2-5, with no clear D. Trimming took 0 bases from V and 2 from J, leaving 5 bases between them. The CDR3 is 13 residues long. CDR1 is SGHNT, CDR2 YYREEE, per germline (reference sequence). This CDR3 is CASSLVTQETQYF. DNA for the CDR3: TGTGCCAGCAGCTTGGTCACGCAAGAGACCCAGTACTTC.

The chain recombines TRBV27 with TRBJ1-2; tentatively, D is TRBD1 (5 bases). Germline-derived CDR1 and CDR2 are MNHEY and SMNVEV (reference sequence). V was trimmed by 3 bases and J by 2 bases, leaving 7 bases between them. The CDR3 runs to 13 residues. CDR3 in DNA: TGTGCCAGCAGTTTGGACAAGAACTATGGCTACACCTTC. Amino acids: CASSLDKNYGYTF.

In its sample, this clone was seen a few times. The chain carries TRBV6-5 and TRBJ1-2, with D perhaps TRBD1 (5 bases). The CDR3 is made up of 13 amino acids. Per germline, CDR1 MNHEY and CDR2 SVGAGI. V gave up 2 bases and J gave up 2 bases, with 6 bases separating them. CDR3 bases: TGTGCCAGCAGTTACGGGGGAAACTATGGCTACACCTTC. Translating it yields CASSYGGNYGYTF.

The chain employs TRBV7-8 and TRBJ1-5; D may be TRBD1 (6 bases). The germline CDR1 and CDR2 sequences are SGHVS and FQNEAQ. V lost 4 bases to trimming and J lost 0 bases, with 10 bases between them. CDR3 size: 15 residues. CDR3 residues: CASSSKGVSNQPQHF. CDR3 nucleotides: TGTGCCAGCAGCTCAAAGGGGGTTAGCAATCAGCCCCAGCATTTT.

The chain recombines TRBV7-3 with TRBJ2-2; 10 bases fit TRBD2. There are 16 residues in the CDR3. In germline, CDR1 is SGHTA, CDR2 FQGTGA. The V and J ends lost 5 bases and 6 bases, in that order; junction bases with no gene match: 9. For the CDR3, the DNA is TGTGCCAGCAGCGTCCTCCTAGCGGGAGTCTCCGGGGAGCTGTTTTTT. Translation gives CASSVLLAGVSGELFF. Together with reference TRBV7-3 and TRBJ2-2, the CDR3 gives the full variable domain: GAGVSQTPSNKVTEKGKYVELRCDPISGHTALYWYRQSLGQGPEFLIYFQGTGAADDSGLPNDRFFAVRPEGSVSTLKIQRTERGDSAVYLCASSVLLAGVSGELFFGEGSRLTVL.

This clone has a handful of counts. The V and J genes are TRBV21-1 and TRBJ2-5; TRBD2 is the table's D call and was not checked against the DNA. TRBV21-1 is a pseudogene locus. The CDR3 has 15 residues. CDR3 residues: CASSNPAVSQETQYF. The CDR3 DNA reads TGTGCCAGCAGCAATCCAGCGGTATCCCAAGAGACCCAGTACTTC.

This clone was seen a single time. The chain has TRBV10-2 and TRBJ2-2; TRBD2 agrees at 13 bases. The ends lost 6 bases at V and 0 bases at J; junction bases unmatched: 7. CDR3 length: 18 amino acids. The germline V gene encodes CDR1 WSHSY and CDR2 SAAADI. The CDR3 sequence is CASSATSGRVPNTGELFF. The CDR3 bases are TGCGCCAGCAGCGCTACTAGCGGGAGGGTACCGAACACCGGGGAGCTGTTTTTT.

The sample holds one count of this clone. V is TRBV19 and J is TRBJ2-3; 9 positions match TRBD1. The V segment lost 2 bases and the J segment 4 bases; nucleotides outside the gene matches: 1. The CDR3 extends over 14 amino acids. In germline, CDR1 is LNHDA, CDR2 SQIVND (reference sequence). CDR3 region: CASSITGGADTQYF. The DNA of the CDR3 is TGTGCCAGTAGTATAACAGGGGGCGCAGATACGCAGTATTTT. Full variable domain (missing parts from reference TRBV19 and TRBJ2-3): DGGITQSPKYLFRKEGQNVTLSCEQNLNHDAMYWYRQDPGQGLRLIYYSQIVNDFQKGDIAEGYSVSREKKESFPLTVTSAQKNPTAFYLCASSITGGADTQYFGPGTRLTVL.

A few counts support this clone. The chain is built from TRBV7-9 and TRBJ2-7; D is perhaps TRBD1 or TRBD2 (7 bases each). This CDR3 has 15 amino acids. With 7 bases removed from V and 3 bases from J, the gap between germline ends came to 19 bases. The germline gives CDR1 SEHNR, CDR2 FQNEAQ (reference sequence). The CDR3 reads CASTRGGPSGYEQYF. The CDR3 bases are TGTGCCAGCACCAGGGGGGGTCCCTCCGGCTACGAGCAGTACTTC.

The chain carries TRBV6-1 and TRBJ2-2; D is unclear. Between the trimmed V and J ends, which lost 10 bases and 2 bases, there was a span of 14 bases. This CDR3 spans 14 amino acids. Germline values: CDR1 MNHNS, CDR2 SASEGT. The CDR3 loop reads CATSGVLNTGELFF. DNA of the CDR3: TGTGCCACCTCAGGAGTGCTCAACACCGGGGAGCTGTTTTTT.

The rearrangement links TRBV5-1 to TRBJ2-7; tentative D call: TRBD2 (5 bases). The germline CDR1 and CDR2 sequences are SGHRS and YFSETQ. The length of the CDR3 is 14 residues. The V end was cut by 0 bases, the J end by 1 base, with 8 bases between. This CDR3 reads CASSLAGKSYEQYF. Here the CDR3 DNA reads TGCGCCAGCAGCTTGGCCGGGAAGTCCTACGAGCAGTACTTC.

V gene TRBV7-3 combines with J gene TRBJ1-2; D not resolved. Germline assignment: CDR1 SGHTA and CDR2 FQGTGA. This CDR3 has 12 residues. Trimming removed 7 bases from V and 4 bases from J, with 10 bases in between. The DNA for the CDR3 is TGTGCCAGCAAAGCGGCGGTCTATGGCTACACCTTC. It encodes CASKAAVYGYTF.

The rearrangement uses TRBV6-5 and TRBJ2-7; either TRBD1 or TRBD2 may fit D (6 bases each). Germline CDR1 MNHEY, CDR2 SVGAGI. This CDR3 spans 14 amino acids. Trimming pared 5 bases from V and 6 bases from J, leaving 17 bases between. CDR3 loop: CASSQKLGGGEQYF. Written as DNA, the CDR3 is TGTGCCAGCAGTCAAAAACTGGGGGGCGGCGAGCAGTACTTC.